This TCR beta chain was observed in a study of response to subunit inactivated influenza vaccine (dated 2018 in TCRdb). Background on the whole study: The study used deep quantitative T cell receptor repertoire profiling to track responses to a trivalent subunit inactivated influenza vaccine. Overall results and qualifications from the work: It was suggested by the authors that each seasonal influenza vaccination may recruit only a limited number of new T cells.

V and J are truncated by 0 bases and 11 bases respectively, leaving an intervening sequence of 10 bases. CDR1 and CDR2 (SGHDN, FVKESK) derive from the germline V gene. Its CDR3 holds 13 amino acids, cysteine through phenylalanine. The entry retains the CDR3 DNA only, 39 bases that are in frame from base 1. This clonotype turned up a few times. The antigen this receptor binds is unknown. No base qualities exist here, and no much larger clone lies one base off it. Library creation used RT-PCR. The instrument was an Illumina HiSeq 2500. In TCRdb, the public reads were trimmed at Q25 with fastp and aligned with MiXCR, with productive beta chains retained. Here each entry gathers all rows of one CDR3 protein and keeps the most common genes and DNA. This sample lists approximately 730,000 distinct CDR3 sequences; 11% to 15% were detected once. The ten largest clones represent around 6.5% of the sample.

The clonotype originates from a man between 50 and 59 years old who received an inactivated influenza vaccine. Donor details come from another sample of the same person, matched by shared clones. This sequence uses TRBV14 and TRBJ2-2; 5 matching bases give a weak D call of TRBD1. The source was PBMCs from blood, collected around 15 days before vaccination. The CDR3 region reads CASSQDQGSELFF. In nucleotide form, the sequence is TGTGCCAGCAGCCAAGATCAGGGTAGCGAGCTGTTTTTT. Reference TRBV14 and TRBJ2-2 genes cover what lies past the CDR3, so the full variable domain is EAGVTQFPSHSVIEKGQTVTLRCDPISGHDNLYWYRRVMGKEIKFLLHFVKESKQDESGMPNNRFLAERTGGTYSTLKVQPAELEDSGVYFCASSQDQGSELFFGEGSRLTVL.